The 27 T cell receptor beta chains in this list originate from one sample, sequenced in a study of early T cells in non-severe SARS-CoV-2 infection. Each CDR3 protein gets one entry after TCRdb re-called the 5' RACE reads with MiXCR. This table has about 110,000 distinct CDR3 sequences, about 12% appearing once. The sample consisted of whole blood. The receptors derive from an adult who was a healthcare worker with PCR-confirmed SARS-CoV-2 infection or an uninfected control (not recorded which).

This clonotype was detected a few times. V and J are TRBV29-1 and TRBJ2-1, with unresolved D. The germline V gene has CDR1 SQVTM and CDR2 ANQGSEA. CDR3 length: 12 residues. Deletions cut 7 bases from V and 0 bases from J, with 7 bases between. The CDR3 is CSAVVSYNEQFF. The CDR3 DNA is TGCAGCGCCGTCGTCTCCTACAATGAGCAGTTCTTC.

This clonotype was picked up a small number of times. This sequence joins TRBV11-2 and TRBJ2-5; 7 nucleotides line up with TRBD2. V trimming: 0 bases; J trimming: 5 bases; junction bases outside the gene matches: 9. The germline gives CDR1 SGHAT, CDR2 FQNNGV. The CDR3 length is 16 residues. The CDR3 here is CASSLDRGGGWETQYF. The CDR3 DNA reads TGTGCCAGCAGCTTAGATCGAGGCGGGGGATGGGAGACCCAGTACTTC.

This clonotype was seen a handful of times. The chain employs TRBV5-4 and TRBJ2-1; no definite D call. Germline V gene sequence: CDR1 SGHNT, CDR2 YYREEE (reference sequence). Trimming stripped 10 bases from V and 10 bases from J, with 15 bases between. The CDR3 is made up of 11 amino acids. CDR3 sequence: CAGSMGPEQFF. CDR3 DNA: TGTGCCGGAAGTATGGGCCCAGAGCAGTTCTTC.

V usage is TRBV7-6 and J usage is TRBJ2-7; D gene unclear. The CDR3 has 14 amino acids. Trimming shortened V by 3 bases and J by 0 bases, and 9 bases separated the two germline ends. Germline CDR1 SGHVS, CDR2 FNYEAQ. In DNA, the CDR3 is TGTGCCAGCAGCTTGATGTACTCCTCCTACGAGCAGTACTTC. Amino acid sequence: CASSLMYSSYEQYF. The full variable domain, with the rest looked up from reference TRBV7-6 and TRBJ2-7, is GAGVSQSPRYKVTKRGQDVALRCDPISGHVSLYWYRQALGQGPEFLTYFNYEAQQDKSGLPNDRFSAERPEGSISTLTIQRTEQRDSAMYRCASSLMYSSYEQYFGPGTRLTVT.

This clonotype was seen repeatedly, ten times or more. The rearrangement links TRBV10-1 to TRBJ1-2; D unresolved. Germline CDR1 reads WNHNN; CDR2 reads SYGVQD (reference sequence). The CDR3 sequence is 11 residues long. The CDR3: CVPLTRSGYTF. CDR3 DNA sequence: TGCGTCCCCCTGACGAGATCTGGCTACACCTTC.

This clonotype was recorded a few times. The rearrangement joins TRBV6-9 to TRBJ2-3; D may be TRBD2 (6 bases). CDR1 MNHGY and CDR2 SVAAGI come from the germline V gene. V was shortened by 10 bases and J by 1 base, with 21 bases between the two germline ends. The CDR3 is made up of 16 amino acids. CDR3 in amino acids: CATISTGGTCTDTQYF. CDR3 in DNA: TGTGCCACCATTTCGACTGGGGGGACCTGCACAGATACGCAGTATTTT.

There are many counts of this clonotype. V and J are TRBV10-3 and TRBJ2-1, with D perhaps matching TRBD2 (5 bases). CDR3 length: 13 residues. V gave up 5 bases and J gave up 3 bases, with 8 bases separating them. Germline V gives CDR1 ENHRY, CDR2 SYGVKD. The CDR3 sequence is CAISKDFYNEQFF. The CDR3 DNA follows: TGTGCCATCAGTAAGGACTTCTACAATGAGCAGTTCTTC.

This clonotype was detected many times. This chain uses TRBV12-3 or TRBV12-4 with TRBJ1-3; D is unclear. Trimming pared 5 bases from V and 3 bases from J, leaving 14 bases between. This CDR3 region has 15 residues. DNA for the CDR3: TGTGCCAGCAGTACCTGGGAACATATTGGAAACACCATATATTTT. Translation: CASSTWEHIGNTIYF.

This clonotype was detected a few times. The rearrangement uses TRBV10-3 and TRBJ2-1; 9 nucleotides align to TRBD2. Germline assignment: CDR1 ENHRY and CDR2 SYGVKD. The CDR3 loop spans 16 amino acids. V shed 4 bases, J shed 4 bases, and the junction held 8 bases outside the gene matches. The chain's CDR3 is CAISGISGSVYNEQFF. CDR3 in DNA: TGTGCCATCAGTGGGATTAGCGGGAGCGTGTACAATGAGCAGTTCTTC.

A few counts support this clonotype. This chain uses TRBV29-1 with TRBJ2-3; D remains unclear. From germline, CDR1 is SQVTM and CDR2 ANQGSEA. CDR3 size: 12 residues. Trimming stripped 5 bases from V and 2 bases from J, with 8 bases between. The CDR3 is CSVIRDTDTQYF. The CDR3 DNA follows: TGCAGCGTTATTAGGGACACAGATACGCAGTATTTT.

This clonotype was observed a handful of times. CDR3 coding DNA: TGTGCCAGCAGCTTGTTGACAGGGTTGGCAGATACGCAGTATTTT. Its protein product is CASSLLTGLADTQYF. The genes are TRBV5-8 and TRBJ2-3, with TRBD1 matching over 7 bases. V lost 1 base, J lost 4 bases, and 6 bases stayed unmatched. The CDR3 totals 15 residues. The V gene's germline CDR1 is SGHTS and CDR2 YDEGEE. The full variable domain, its missing parts supplied by reference TRBV5-8 and TRBJ2-3, is EAGVTQSPTHLIKTRGQQATLRCSPISGHTSVYWYQQALGLGLQFLLWYDEGEERNRGNFPPRFSGRQFPNYSSELNVNALELEDSALYLCASSLLTGLADTQYFGPGTRLTVL.

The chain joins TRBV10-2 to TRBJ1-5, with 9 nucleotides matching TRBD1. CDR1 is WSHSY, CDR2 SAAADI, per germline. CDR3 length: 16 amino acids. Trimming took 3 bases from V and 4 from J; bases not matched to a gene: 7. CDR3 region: CASSEIGTGTNQPQHF. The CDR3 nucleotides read TGCGCCAGCAGTGAAATCGGGACAGGGACTAATCAGCCCCAGCATTTT.

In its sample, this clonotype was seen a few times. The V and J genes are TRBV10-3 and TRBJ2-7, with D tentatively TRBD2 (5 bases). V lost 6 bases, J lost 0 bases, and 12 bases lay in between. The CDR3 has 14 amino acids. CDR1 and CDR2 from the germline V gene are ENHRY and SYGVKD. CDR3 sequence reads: CAISGGPTSYEQYF. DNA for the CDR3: TGTGCCATCAGCGGCGGGCCGACCTCCTACGAGCAGTACTTC.

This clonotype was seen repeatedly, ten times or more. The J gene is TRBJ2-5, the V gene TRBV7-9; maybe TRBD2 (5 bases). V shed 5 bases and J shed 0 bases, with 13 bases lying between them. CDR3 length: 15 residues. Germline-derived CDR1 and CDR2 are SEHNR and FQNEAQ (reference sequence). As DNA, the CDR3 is TGTGCCAGCAGCAGCCGAGCGGACCACCAAGAGACCCAGTACTTC. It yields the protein CASSSRADHQETQYF.

The CDR3 is CSVGQGGQPQHF. The CDR3 nucleotides read TGCAGCGTTGGGCAGGGAGGTCAGCCCCAGCATTTT. The rearrangement joins TRBV29-1 to TRBJ1-5; a possible D gene is TRBD1 (5 bases). V lost 4 bases to trimming and J lost 6 bases, with 10 bases between them. Looked up from germline, CDR1 is SQVTM and CDR2 is ANQGSEA. The CDR3 has 12 amino acids.

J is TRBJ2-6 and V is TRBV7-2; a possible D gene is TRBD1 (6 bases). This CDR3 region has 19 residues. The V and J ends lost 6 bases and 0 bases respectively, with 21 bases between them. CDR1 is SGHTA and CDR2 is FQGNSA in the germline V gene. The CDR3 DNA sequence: TGTGCCAGCAGTAGGACAGTCGGGCTGGTGAGCTCTGGGGCCAACGTCCTGACTTTC. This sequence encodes CASSRTVGLVSSGANVLTF.

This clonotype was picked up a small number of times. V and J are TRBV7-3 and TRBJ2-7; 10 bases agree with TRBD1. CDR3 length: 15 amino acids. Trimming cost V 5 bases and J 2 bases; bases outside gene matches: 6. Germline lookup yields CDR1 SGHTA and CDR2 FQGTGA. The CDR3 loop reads CASSLGQGRTYEQYF. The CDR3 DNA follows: TGTGCCAGCAGCCTGGGACAGGGGAGGACCTACGAGCAGTACTTC. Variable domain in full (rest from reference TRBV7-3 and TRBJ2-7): GAGVSQTPSNKVTEKGKYVELRCDPISGHTALYWYRQSLGQGPEFLIYFQGTGAADDSGLPNDRFFAVRPEGSVSTLKIQRTERGDSAVYLCASSLGQGRTYEQYFGPGTRLTVT.

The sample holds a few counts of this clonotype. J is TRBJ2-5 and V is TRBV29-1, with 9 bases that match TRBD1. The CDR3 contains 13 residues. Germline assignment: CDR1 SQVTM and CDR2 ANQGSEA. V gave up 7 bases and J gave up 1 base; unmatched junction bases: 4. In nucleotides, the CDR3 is TGCAGCGGGGGGGACAGGGCCCAAGAGACCCAGTACTTC. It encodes CSGGDRAQETQYF.

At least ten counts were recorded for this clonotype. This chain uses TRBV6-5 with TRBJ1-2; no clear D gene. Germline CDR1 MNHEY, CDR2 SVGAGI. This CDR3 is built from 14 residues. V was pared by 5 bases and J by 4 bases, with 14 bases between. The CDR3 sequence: CASSPSDTSYGYTF. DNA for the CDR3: TGTGCCAGCAGTCCATCAGACACGTCCTATGGCTACACCTTC.

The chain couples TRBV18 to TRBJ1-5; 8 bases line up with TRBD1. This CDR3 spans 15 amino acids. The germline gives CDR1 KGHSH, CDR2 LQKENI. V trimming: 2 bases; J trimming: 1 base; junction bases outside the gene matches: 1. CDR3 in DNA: TGTGCCAGCTCACCAAGGACAGGGAGCAATCAGCCCCAGCATTTT. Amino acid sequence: CASSPRTGSNQPQHF.

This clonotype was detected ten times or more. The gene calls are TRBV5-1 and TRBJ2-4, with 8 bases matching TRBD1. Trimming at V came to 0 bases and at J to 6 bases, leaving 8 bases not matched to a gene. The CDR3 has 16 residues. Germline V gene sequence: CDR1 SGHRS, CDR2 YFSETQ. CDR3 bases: TGCGCCAGCAGCTTGGGGGCGTTGGGGACAGGAAACATTCAGTACTTC. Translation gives CASSLGALGTGNIQYF. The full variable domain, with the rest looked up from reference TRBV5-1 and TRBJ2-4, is KAGVTQTPRYLIKTRGQQVTLSCSPISGHRSVSWYQQTPGQGLQFLFEYFSETQRNKGNFPGRFSGRQFSNSRSEMNVSTLELGDSALYLCASSLGALGTGNIQYFGAGTRLSVL.

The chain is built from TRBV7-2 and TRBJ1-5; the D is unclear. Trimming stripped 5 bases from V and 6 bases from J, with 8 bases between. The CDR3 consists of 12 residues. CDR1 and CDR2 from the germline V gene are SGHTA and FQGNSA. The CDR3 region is CASSRLSQPQHF. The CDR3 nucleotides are TGTGCCAGCAGCCGCCTTAGTCAGCCCCAGCATTTT.

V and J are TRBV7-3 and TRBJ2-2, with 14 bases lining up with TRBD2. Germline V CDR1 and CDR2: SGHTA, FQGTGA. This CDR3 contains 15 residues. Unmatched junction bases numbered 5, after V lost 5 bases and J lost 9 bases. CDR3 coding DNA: TGTGCCAGCAGCCGGACTAGCGGGGGGAACAGGGAGCTGTTTTTT. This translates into CASSRTSGGNRELFF.

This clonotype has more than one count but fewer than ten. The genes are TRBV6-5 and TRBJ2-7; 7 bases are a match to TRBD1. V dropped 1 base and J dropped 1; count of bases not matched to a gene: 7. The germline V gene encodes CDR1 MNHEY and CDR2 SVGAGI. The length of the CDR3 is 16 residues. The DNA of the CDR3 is TGTGCCAGCAGTTACTACGGGACAGCCCCTTCCTACGAGCAGTACTTC. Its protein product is CASSYYGTAPSYEQYF.

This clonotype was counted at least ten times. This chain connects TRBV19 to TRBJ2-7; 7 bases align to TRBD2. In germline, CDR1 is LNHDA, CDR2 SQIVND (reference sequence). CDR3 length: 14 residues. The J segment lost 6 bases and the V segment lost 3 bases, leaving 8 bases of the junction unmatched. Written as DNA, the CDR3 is TGTGCCAGTAGTATTGGGGGAGGGCCCTTCGAGCAGTACTTC. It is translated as CASSIGGGPFEQYF.

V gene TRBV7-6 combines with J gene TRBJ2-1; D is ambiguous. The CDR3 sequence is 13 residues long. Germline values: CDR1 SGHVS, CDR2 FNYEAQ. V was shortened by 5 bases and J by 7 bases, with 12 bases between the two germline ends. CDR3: CASSPRLGNEQFF. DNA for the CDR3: TGTGCCAGCAGCCCGAGACTTGGAAATGAGCAGTTCTTC.

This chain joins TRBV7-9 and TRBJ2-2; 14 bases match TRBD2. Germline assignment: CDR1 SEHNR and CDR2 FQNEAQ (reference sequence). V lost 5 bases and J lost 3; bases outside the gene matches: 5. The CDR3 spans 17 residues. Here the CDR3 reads CASSQGLAGAHTGELFF. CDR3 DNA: TGTGCCAGCAGCCAGGGACTAGCGGGAGCCCACACCGGGGAGCTGTTTTTT.